The clone carrying this TCR beta chain was detected a few times. The sample is drawn from a study of blood T cells in healthy people across ages. The CDR3 is 12 residues long. V shed 6 bases, J shed 8 bases, and the junction held 8 bases outside the gene matches. The germline V gene has CDR1 DFQATT and CDR2 SNEGSKA (reference sequence). Combining a sample-barcoded 5' primer with a J-beta primer mix, a second PCR ran for 7 to 11 cycles. TCRdb re-derived calls from the 5' RACE reads in MiXCR, one entry per CDR3 protein. The sample yields 700,000 to 900,000 distinct CDR3 sequences, 53% seen once. This chain joins TRBV20-1 and TRBJ1-2; 8 bases map to TRBD1. The sample was blood. This TCR was recovered from an elderly man in good health. The CDR3 coding sequence is TGCAGTGCCCCGGACAGGGCCAAGGGCTACACCTTC. Translating it yields CSAPDRAKGYTF.